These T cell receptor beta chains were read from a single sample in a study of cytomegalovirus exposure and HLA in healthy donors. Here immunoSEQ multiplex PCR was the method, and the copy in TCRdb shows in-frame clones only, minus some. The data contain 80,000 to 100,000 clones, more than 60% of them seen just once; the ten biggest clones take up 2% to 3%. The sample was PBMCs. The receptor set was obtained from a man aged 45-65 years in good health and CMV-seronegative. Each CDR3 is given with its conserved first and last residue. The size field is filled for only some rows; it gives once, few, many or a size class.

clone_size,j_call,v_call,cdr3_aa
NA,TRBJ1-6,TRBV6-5,CASSYSGSPLHF
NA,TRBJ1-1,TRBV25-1,CASSELYSTTEAFF
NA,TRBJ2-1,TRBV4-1,CASSQLRGAGGGNEQFF
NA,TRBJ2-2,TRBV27,CASSLSTGAKNTGELFF
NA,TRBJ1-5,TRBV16,CASSQADRGGQPQHF
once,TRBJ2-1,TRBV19,CASILRAGASYNEQFF
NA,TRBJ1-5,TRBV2,CASSRTGGIQPQHF
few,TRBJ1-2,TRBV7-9,CASSLVRQYGYTF
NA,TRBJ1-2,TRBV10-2,CASSEARNNISGGAHRGGYTF
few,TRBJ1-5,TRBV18,CASSPNRVTGNQPQHF
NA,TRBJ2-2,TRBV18,CASSPRGATGELFF
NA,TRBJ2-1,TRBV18,CASSLGTSGFYNEQFF
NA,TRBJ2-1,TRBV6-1,CASTGGGTSGGLFF
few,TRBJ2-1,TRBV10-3,CAISEESSGGSYNEQFF
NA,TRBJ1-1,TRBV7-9,CASSWTQGAEAFF
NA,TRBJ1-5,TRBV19,CASRTGGEPSGPQHF
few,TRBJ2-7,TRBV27,CASSFTGDEQYF
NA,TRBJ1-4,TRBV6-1,CASSDRQAANEKLFF
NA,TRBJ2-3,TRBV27,CASSWRTGLSDTQYF
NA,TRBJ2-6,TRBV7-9,CASSLFDYSSGANVLTF
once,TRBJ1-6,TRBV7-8,CASSNTENNSPLHF
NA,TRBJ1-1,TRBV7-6,CASSLEQAITEAFF
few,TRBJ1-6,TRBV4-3,CASSQGGGSSPLHF
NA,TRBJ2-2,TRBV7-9,CASSFLGGRSTGELFF
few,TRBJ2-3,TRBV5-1,CASSIAGLTDTQYF